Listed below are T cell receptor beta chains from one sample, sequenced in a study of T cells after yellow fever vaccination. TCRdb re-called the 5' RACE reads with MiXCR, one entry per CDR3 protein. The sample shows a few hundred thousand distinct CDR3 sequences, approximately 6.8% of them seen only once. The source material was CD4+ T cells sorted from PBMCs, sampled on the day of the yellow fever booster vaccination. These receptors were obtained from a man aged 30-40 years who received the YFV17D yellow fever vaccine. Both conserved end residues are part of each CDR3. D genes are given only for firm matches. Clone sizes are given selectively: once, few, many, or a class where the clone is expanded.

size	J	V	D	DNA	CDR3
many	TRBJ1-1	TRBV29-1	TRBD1	TGCAGCGTTGAAAGGGACAGGGGCGTTGTCGAAGCTTTCTTT	CSVERDRGVVEAFF
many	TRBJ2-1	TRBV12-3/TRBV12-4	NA	TGTGCCAGCAGACCAAGGTGGGGAGTAACCTACAATGAGCAGTTCTTC	CASRPRWGVTYNEQFF
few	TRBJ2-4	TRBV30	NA	TGTGCCTGTCACCCCGGGACAGCCAAAAACATTCAGTACTTC	CACHPGTAKNIQYF
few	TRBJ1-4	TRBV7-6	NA	TGTGCCAGCAGCTTAGAGCCCGGGAATAATGAAAAACTGTTTTTT	CASSLEPGNNEKLFF
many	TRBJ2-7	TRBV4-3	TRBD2	TGCGCCAGCAGCCTATATCGCGGTAGCGGGAGAGGCGACGAGCAGTACTTC	CASSLYRGSGRGDEQYF
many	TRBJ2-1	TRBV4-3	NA	TGCGCCAGCAGCCAGGGCCAAAACTCCTACAATGAGCAGTTCTTC	CASSQGQNSYNEQFF
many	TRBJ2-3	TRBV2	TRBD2	TGTGCCAGCAGTGAAGGACTAGCTCGCACAGATACGCAGTATTTT	CASSEGLARTDTQYF
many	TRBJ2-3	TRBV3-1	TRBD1	TGTGCCAGCACCAGGGGGACAGCGGGCACAGATACGCAGTATTTT	CASTRGTAGTDTQYF
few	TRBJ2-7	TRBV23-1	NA	TGCGCCAGCAGTCTCCCTAGATCCGAGCAGTACTTC	CASSLPRSEQYF
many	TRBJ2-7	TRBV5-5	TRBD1	TGTGCCAGCAGCTTGCAAGGGGGCCTTCTTTACGAGCAGTACTTC	CASSLQGGLLYEQYF
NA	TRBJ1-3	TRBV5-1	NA	TGCGCCAGCAGCCCGGGGCAGGGCGGCTTTGGAAACACCATATATTTT	CASSPGQGGFGNTIYF
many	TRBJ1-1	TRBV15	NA	TGTGCCACCAGCAGAGATCTAAGCACTGAAGCTTTCTTT	CATSRDLSTEAFF
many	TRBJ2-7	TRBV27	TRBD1	TGTGCCAGCAGAGCCGGGACAGGGAGGGGCGAGCAGTACTTC	CASRAGTGRGEQYF
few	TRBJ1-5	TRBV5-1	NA	TGCGCCAGCAGCTTGGGACACAATAGCAATCAGCCCCAGCATTTT	CASSLGHNSNQPQHF
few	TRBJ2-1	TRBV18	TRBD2	TGTGCCAGCTCACTGAACAAAATAGCGGGAGCGTCGAATGAGCAGTTCTTC	CASSLNKIAGASNEQFF
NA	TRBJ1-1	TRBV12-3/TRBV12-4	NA	TGTGCCAGCAGCCGCCACGACTTGAACACTGAAGCTTTCTTT	CASSRHDLNTEAFF
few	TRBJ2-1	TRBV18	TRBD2	TGTGCCAGCTCAAAGGGACTAGCCGGGGAGCAGTTCTTC	CASSKGLAGEQFF
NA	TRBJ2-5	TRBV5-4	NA	TGTGCCAGCAGCTTGAGGGGCAGGGGCGAGGAGACCCAGTACTTC	CASSLRGRGEETQYF
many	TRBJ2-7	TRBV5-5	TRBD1	TGTGCCAGCAGTCGGGACAGGTACGAGCAGTACTTC	CASSRDRYEQYF
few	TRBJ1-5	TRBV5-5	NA	TGTGCCAGCAACTCCGGGCCGCGGAGCAATCAGCCCCAGCATTTT	CASNSGPRSNQPQHF
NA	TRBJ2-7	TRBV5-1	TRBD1	TGCGCCAGCAGCTTGGGAGCTGGGACAGGTTATTACGAGCAGTACTTC	CASSLGAGTGYYEQYF
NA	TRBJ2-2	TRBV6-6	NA	TGTGCCAGCAGTCCCCGCAGGGAGCTGTTTTTT	CASSPRRELFF
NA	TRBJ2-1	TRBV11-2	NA	TGTGCCAGCAGCTTAGAGGGGGTCGCCTACAATGAGCAGTTCTTC	CASSLEGVAYNEQFF
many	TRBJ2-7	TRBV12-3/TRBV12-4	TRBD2	TGTGCCAGCAGTCCGACTAGCGGGAAATACGAGCAGTACTTC	CASSPTSGKYEQYF
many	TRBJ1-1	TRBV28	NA	TGTGCCAGCAGTCCCTTCATACAGACAGCGAACACTGAAGCTTTCTTT	CASSPFIQTANTEAFF
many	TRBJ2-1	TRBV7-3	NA	TGTGCCAGCAGCCATCCTGGGGGGAATACGGGTTACAATGAGCAGTTCTTC	CASSHPGGNTGYNEQFF
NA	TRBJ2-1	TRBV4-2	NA	TGTGCCAGCAGCCAAGATCGGTCGGGATATGAGCAGTTCTTC	CASSQDRSGYEQFF
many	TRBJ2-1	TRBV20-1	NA	TGCAGTGCTAAGTTCCGGGCAACCTACAATGAGCAGTTCTTC	CSAKFRATYNEQFF
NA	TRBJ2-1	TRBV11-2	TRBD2	TGTGCCAGCAGTCGTCCCTCGGGACTAGCGGGGTATTACAATGAGCAGTTCTTC	CASSRPSGLAGYYNEQFF
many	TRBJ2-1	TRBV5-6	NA	TGTGCCAGCAGCCGGGACGGGCCGAATGAGCAGTTCTTC	CASSRDGPNEQFF
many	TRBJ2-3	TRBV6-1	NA	TGTGCCTCACGTACGAGCGGCAGAGATACGCAGTATTTT	CASRTSGRDTQYF
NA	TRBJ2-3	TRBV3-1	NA	TGTGCCAGCTCCCATCGAGGAATAGGGACGGGCACAGATACGCAGTATTTT	CASSHRGIGTGTDTQYF
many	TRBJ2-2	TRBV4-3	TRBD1	TGCGCCAGCAGCCAAGGCGGACAGGGCCACGGGGAGCTGTTTTTT	CASSQGGQGHGELFF
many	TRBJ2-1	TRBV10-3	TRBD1	TGTGCCATCGGGACAGTGAACAATGAGCAGTTCTTC	CAIGTVNNEQFF
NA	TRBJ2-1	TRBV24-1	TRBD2	TGTGCCACCAGTGGAGGACTAGCGCCAATGTCCTACAATGAGCAGTTCTTC	CATSGGLAPMSYNEQFF